The rows below give T cell receptor beta chains drawn from one sample of a study of T cell changes during pregnancy in multiple sclerosis. Measured with immunoSEQ multiplex PCR; TCRdb has only the in-frame clones, and not every one. The sample consists of around 70,000 clones, roughly 90% of them appearing once. The sequencing used peripheral blood, collected after pregnancy. The receptor source for this set is a female donor in good health, enrolled as a control in a pregnancy study. CDR3s leave out the opening cysteine and the closing phenylalanine or tryptophan. The order of the fields is V gene, J gene, D gene, CDR3 protein. A D gene is named only where the DNA matches it firmly.

>TRBV5-1|TRBJ2-1|NA
ASMVSGGNNEQF
>TRBV19|TRBJ2-2|TRBD2
ASDSRASGSPGELF
>TRBV19|TRBJ1-4|TRBD1
ASSMGQGVEKLF
>TRBV5-1|TRBJ2-1|TRBD2
ASKVAGGSSSYNEQF
>TRBV4-1|TRBJ2-7|TRBD2
ASSQEKRGGLYEQY
>TRBV7-2|TRBJ1-4|NA
ASSSETNEKLF
>TRBV7-3|TRBJ1-3|NA
ASSQGQIGNTIY
>TRBV5-1|TRBJ1-1|NA
ASSLGISNTEAF
>TRBV4-1|TRBJ1-1|NA
ASSQPWGGTEAF
>TRBV6-5|TRBJ2-5|NA
ASSPGQYKETQY
>TRBV28|TRBJ2-3|NA
ASSLNAGGPDTQY
>TRBV9|TRBJ2-2|TRBD2
ASSVPPGGGAGELF
>TRBV11-2|TRBJ2-6|NA
ASSFSRVSGANVLT
>TRBV19|TRBJ1-5|NA
ASTGSLLRPQH
>TRBV19|TRBJ1-4|NA
ASSLTPATNEKLF
>TRBV7-2|TRBJ2-1|TRBD1
ASSSIRDRGYNEQF
>TRBV18|TRBJ2-1|TRBD1
ASSPFGTGLDEQF
>TRBV5-1|TRBJ2-5|TRBD2
ASSVGLAGVQETQY
>TRBV4-2|TRBJ2-7|TRBD2
ASSQDGTSGIYEQY
>TRBV4-2|TRBJ2-1|TRBD2
ASSQDSGGAYNEQF
>TRBV6-6|TRBJ1-2|NA
ASTDRGANYGYT
>TRBV28|TRBJ1-1|TRBD1
ASSSRGRNTEAF
>TRBV18|TRBJ1-5|TRBD1
ASSRDRTGNQPQH
>TRBV2|TRBJ1-2|TRBD1
ASRTGTGDVGYT
>TRBV7-2|TRBJ2-7|NA
ASSLSYEQY
>TRBV7-9|TRBJ2-1|TRBD2
ASVLAASYNEQF
>TRBV28|TRBJ2-7|TRBD1
ASGQGSPYEQY
>TRBV6-4|TRBJ1-6|TRBD1
ASSADRRDSPLH
>TRBV5-4|TRBJ1-1|NA
ASSLEQGGDTEAF
>TRBV7-3|TRBJ1-6|TRBD1
ASSPGQDNSPLH
>TRBV12-2|TRBJ1-1|NA
ASRASMGGETEAF
>TRBV19|TRBJ2-3|TRBD2
ASRRLAGTDTQY
>TRBV18|TRBJ1-1|TRBD1
ASSPGQDTEAF
>TRBV7-9|TRBJ2-7|TRBD2
ASSGGGGEQY